Each of the 5 T cell receptor beta chains below was sequenced from the same sample in a study of follicular helper T cells after annual influenza vaccination. Profiled with immunoSEQ multiplex PCR; TCRdb holds only in-frame clones, not every one. The data contain around 11,000 clones, approximately 80% of them singletons. Time point indicated: 2015-2016 season, 7 days after influenza vaccination. The specimen comprised CXCR5+ CD38- circulating T follicular helper cells from blood, sampled 7 days after influenza vaccination. Subset given: circulating Tfh, non-naive CD4+CXCR5+PD-1+ (ICOS+CD38+ or ICOS-CD38-). The receptors were sampled from an adult who received the influenza vaccine.

Regarding this clone: The same CDR3 can be traced to other DNA sequences in this sample. This chain uses TRBV18 with TRBJ1-2, with D tentatively TRBD1 (5 bases). Germline V gives CDR1 KGHSH, CDR2 LQKENI. V lost 2 bases and J 8 bases, leaving 12 bases between the germline ends. This CDR3 has 13 amino acids. The CDR3, as DNA: TGTGCCAGCTCACCAACAGACAGTGACGGCTACACCTTC. Amino acids: CASSPTDSDGYTF.

The J gene is TRBJ2-1, the V gene TRBV19, with 10 nucleotides matching TRBD2. V trimming: 7 bases; J trimming: 3 bases; junction bases outside the gene matches: 12. Germline CDR1 and CDR2: LNHDA and SQIVND (reference sequence). This CDR3 spans 17 amino acids. CDR3 DNA sequence: TGTGCCAGTACCTCCTTAGGGACTAGCGTCAACTACAATGAGCAGTTCTTC. Translation: CASTSLGTSVNYNEQFF.

Only one count was recorded for this clone. The chain joins TRBV7-2 to TRBJ2-5; 13 bases match TRBD2. The CDR3 contains 15 residues. From germline, CDR1 is SGHTA and CDR2 FQGNSA. After removal of 0 bases from V and 5 bases from J, the junction contained 0 bases not matched to a gene. The CDR3 region is CASSLAGLAGETQYF. The CDR3 DNA reads TGTGCCAGCAGCTTAGCGGGACTAGCGGGGGAGACCCAGTACTTC.

The chain has TRBV7-7 and TRBJ1-1, with a tentative D call TRBD1 (5 bases). CDR1 and CDR2 from the germline V gene are SSHAT and FNYEAQ (reference sequence). V lost 5 bases to trimming and J lost 6 bases, with 13 bases between them. This CDR3 comprises 13 residues. The CDR3 DNA is TGTGCCAGCAGCGCGGGGGTAGAGGCTGAAGCTTTCTTT. Encoded protein: CASSAGVEAEAFF.

This rearrangement joins TRBV18 to TRBJ1-1; 8 nucleotides align to TRBD1. The CDR3 runs to 13 residues. V gave up 10 bases and J gave up 0 bases; unmatched junction bases: 4. Germline V gene sequence: CDR1 KGHSH, CDR2 LQKENI. This CDR3 reads CATQGAMNTEAFF. In DNA, the CDR3 is TGTGCCACCCAGGGGGCCATGAACACTGAAGCTTTCTTT.